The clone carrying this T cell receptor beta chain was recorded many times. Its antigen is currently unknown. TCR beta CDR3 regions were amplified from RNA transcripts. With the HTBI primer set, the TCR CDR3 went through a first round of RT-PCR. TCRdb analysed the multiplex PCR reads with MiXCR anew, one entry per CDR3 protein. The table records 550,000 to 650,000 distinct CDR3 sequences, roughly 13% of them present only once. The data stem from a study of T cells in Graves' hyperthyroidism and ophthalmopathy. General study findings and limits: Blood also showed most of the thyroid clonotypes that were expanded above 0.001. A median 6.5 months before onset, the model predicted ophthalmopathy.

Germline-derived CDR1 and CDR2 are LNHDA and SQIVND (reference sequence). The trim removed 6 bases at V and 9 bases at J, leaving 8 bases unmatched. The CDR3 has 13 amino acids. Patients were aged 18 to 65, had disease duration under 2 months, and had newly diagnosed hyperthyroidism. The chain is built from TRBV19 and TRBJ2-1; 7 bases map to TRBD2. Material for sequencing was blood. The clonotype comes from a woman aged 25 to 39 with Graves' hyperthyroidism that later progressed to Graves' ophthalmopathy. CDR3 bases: TGTGCCAGTAGAACGGGACTATGGAGTGAGCAGTTCTTC. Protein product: CASRTGLWSEQFF. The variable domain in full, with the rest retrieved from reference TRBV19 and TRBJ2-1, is DGGITQSPKYLFRKEGQNVTLSCEQNLNHDAMYWYRQDPGQGLRLIYYSQIVNDFQKGDIAEGYSVSREKKESFPLTVTSAQKNPTAFYLCASRTGLWSEQFFGPGTRLTVL.